This is a list of T cell receptor beta chains from one sample in a study of T cells after yellow fever vaccination. Via MiXCR, TCRdb re-called the 5' RACE reads, giving one row per CDR3 protein. In the table there are approximately 300,000 distinct CDR3 sequences, roughly 10% of which are singletons. The input for sequencing was CD4+ T cells sorted from PBMCs, taken 45 days after the yellow fever booster vaccination. These receptors all stem from a man aged 18 to 29 who received the YFV17D yellow fever vaccine. CDR3s include the opening cysteine and the closing phenylalanine or tryptophan. The D gene is left open where the match is weak. Size tells how often a clone was seen (once, few, many) or the class of an expanded clone, and some rows leave it out.

>few|TRBJ2-2|-|TRBV5-1
CASGLLGVPGELFF
TGCGCCAGCGGTCTCCTTGGCGTTCCCGGGGAGCTGTTTTTT
>few|TRBJ2-3|-|TRBV11-2
CASRRYSGTDTQYF
TGTGCCAGCAGGCGCTATTCGGGAACAGATACGCAGTATTTT
>few|TRBJ2-2|TRBD2|TRBV12-3/TRBV12-4
CASSLRAGGTGELFF
TGTGCCAGCAGTTTACGAGCGGGGGGAACCGGGGAGCTGTTTTTT
>few|TRBJ2-1|TRBD2|TRBV9
CASSVGGLAIDEQFF
TGTGCCAGCAGCGTAGGAGGACTAGCGATCGATGAGCAGTTCTTC
>-|TRBJ2-5|TRBD1|TRBV12-3/TRBV12-4
CASRKQTGSKTQYF
TGTGCCAGCAGAAAACAGACAGGGTCGAAGACCCAGTACTTC
>-|TRBJ2-3|-|TRBV6-1
CASSEQRADTQYF
TGTGCCAGCAGTGAACAACGTGCAGATACGCAGTATTTT
>few|TRBJ1-1|-|TRBV30
CAWNHFLWNTEAFF
TGTGCCTGGAATCACTTTTTATGGAACACTGAAGCTTTCTTT
>-|TRBJ1-2|-|TRBV18
CASSPPGVHGYTF
TGTGCCAGCTCACCTCCAGGAGTCCACGGCTACACCTTC
>few|TRBJ1-1|-|TRBV11-2
CASNHGGTTEAFF
TGTGCCAGCAACCACGGGGGGACCACTGAAGCTTTCTTT
>-|TRBJ1-1|-|TRBV20-1
CMFRGNTEAFF
TGCATGTTCAGGGGGAACACTGAAGCTTTCTTT
>many|TRBJ2-4|-|TRBV6-6
CASREQYPKNIQYF
TGTGCCAGCAGGGAACAGTATCCCAAAAACATTCAGTACTTC
>few|TRBJ1-4|-|TRBV19
CATRWTSGNEKLFF
TGTGCCACCCGCTGGACTTCTGGGAATGAAAAACTGTTTTTT
>-|TRBJ2-5|-|TRBV4-2
CASSRKIGTVQETQYF
TGTGCCAGCAGCCGCAAAATCGGGACTGTCCAAGAGACCCAGTACTTC
>-|TRBJ2-5|TRBD2|TRBV3-1
CASSQGTSAGGIKETQYF
TGTGCCAGCAGCCAAGGGACTTCAGCGGGGGGCATAAAAGAGACCCAGTACTTC
>few|TRBJ1-6|-|TRBV5-4
CASSLNGGSYNSPLHF
TGTGCCAGCAGCTTGAACGGGGGCTCCTATAATTCACCCCTCCACTTT
>-|TRBJ1-2|-|TRBV27
CASRLNGRDGYTF
TGTGCCAGCAGATTGAACGGCCGCGATGGCTACACCTTC
>-|TRBJ1-1|TRBD1|TRBV27
CASSPVYRGEAFF
TGTGCCAGCAGTCCGGTATACAGGGGTGAAGCTTTCTTT
>few|TRBJ1-1|TRBD1|TRBV2
CASSEGGRGTTEAFF
TGTGCCAGCAGTGAAGGGGGCAGGGGGACCACTGAAGCTTTCTTT